The rows below give T cell receptor beta chains drawn from one sample of a study of shared clonotypes between healthy human individuals. The protocol was immunoSEQ multiplex PCR, while the TCRdb copy is restricted to in-frame clones and leaves out a portion. The profile shows 550,000 to 850,000 clones, around 72% of them singletons. Sequences were obtained from memory CD4+ T cells sorted from blood. The receptors here all came from a woman aged 25 to 45 in good health. CDR3s include the opening cysteine and the closing phenylalanine or tryptophan. Fields, in order: J gene, V gene, clone size, D gene, CDR3 DNA, CDR3 protein. A D gene is named only where the DNA matches it firmly. Not all rows give a size; the values are once, few, many and, for expanded clones, a class.

J gene: TRBJ1-3; V gene: TRBV7-6; clone size: once; D gene: -; CDR3 DNA: TGTGCCAGCAGCCTGGCCGGTTCAAGGGGTGGAAACACCATATATTTT; CDR3 protein: CASSLAGSRGGNTIYF
J gene: TRBJ2-1; V gene: TRBV30; clone size: -; D gene: TRBD2; CDR3 DNA: TGTGCCTGGGGGAGGGACCAAAGGAATGAGCAGTTCTTC; CDR3 protein: CAWGRDQRNEQFF
J gene: TRBJ1-5; V gene: TRBV6-6; clone size: many; D gene: -; CDR3 DNA: TGTGCCAGCAGACAGGGCCGTCAGCCCCAGCATTTT; CDR3 protein: CASRQGRQPQHF
J gene: TRBJ1-1; V gene: TRBV19; clone size: -; D gene: -; CDR3 DNA: TGTGCCAGTAGTATAGATCGGGCAGGTACTGAAGCTTTCTTT; CDR3 protein: CASSIDRAGTEAFF
J gene: TRBJ1-2; V gene: TRBV28; clone size: -; D gene: -; CDR3 DNA: TGTGCCAGCAGTTCCCTCGGGGTGGACTATGGCTACACCTTC; CDR3 protein: CASSSLGVDYGYTF
J gene: TRBJ2-7; V gene: TRBV15; clone size: -; D gene: -; CDR3 DNA: TGTGCCACCAGCAGAGAGCTAGCGAACTCCTACGAGCAGTACTTC; CDR3 protein: CATSRELANSYEQYF
J gene: TRBJ2-2; V gene: TRBV5-8; clone size: once; D gene: TRBD2; CDR3 DNA: TGTGCCAGCAGCTTACTAAAAACTAGCGGGACGTCCGGGGAGCTGTTTTTT; CDR3 protein: CASSLLKTSGTSGELFF
J gene: TRBJ2-5; V gene: TRBV2; clone size: once; D gene: TRBD1; CDR3 DNA: TGTGCCAGCCAAATCGGACAGGGGATACAAGAGACCCAGTACTTC; CDR3 protein: CASQIGQGIQETQYF
J gene: TRBJ2-1; V gene: TRBV25-1; clone size: -; D gene: -; CDR3 DNA: TGTGCCAGTCAGGGGGACTTTCCTACGAATGAGCAGTTCTTC; CDR3 protein: CASQGDFPTNEQFF
J gene: TRBJ2-2; V gene: TRBV19; clone size: -; D gene: -; CDR3 DNA: TGTGCCACATGCTTACACGGGGGCACCGGGGAGCTGTTTTTT; CDR3 protein: CATCLHGGTGELFF
J gene: TRBJ1-2; V gene: TRBV6-6; clone size: -; D gene: -; CDR3 DNA: TGTGCCAGCAGTTCCACCTCTTCTAACTATGGCTACACCTTC; CDR3 protein: CASSSTSSNYGYTF
J gene: TRBJ2-7; V gene: TRBV28; clone size: -; D gene: -; CDR3 DNA: TGTGCCAGCAGCCTAAATTCGGGAGCCTCCCTATACGAGCAGTACTTC; CDR3 protein: CASSLNSGASLYEQYF
J gene: TRBJ2-5; V gene: TRBV4-1; clone size: -; D gene: -; CDR3 DNA: TGCGCCAGCAGGAGTCACGGAGGGGAGACCCAGTACTTC; CDR3 protein: CASRSHGGETQYF
J gene: TRBJ1-1; V gene: TRBV6-5; clone size: -; D gene: -; CDR3 DNA: TGTGCCAGCAAACAGAAGATGAACACTGAAGCTTTCTTT; CDR3 protein: CASKQKMNTEAFF
J gene: TRBJ1-4; V gene: TRBV7-9; clone size: -; D gene: TRBD1; CDR3 DNA: TGTGCCAGCAGCCGGACAGGGTTGGTCGGTGAAAAACTGTTTTTT; CDR3 protein: CASSRTGLVGEKLFF
J gene: TRBJ2-1; V gene: TRBV28; clone size: -; D gene: -; CDR3 DNA: TGTGCCAGCAAAGGAGGGTATATTGAGCAGTTCTTC; CDR3 protein: CASKGGYIEQFF
J gene: TRBJ2-7; V gene: TRBV27; clone size: -; D gene: -; CDR3 DNA: TGTGCCAGCAGGGCCTTATCCGGGACGGTATCCTACGAGCAGTACTTC; CDR3 protein: CASRALSGTVSYEQYF
J gene: TRBJ2-7; V gene: TRBV10-2; clone size: -; D gene: -; CDR3 DNA: TGCGCCAGCAGTGTCAACTCAGCCTACGAGCAGTACTTC; CDR3 protein: CASSVNSAYEQYF
J gene: TRBJ1-5; V gene: TRBV2; clone size: -; D gene: TRBD1; CDR3 DNA: TGTGCCAGCACCATACAGGGGTTTCAGCCCCAGCATTTT; CDR3 protein: CASTIQGFQPQHF
J gene: TRBJ2-1; V gene: TRBV19; clone size: -; D gene: -; CDR3 DNA: TGTGCCAGTACCCACAACAGCCCCGGGAACAATGAGCAGTTCTTC; CDR3 protein: CASTHNSPGNNEQFF
J gene: TRBJ1-1; V gene: TRBV19; clone size: -; D gene: TRBD1; CDR3 DNA: TGTGCCAGTAGAGGGGACAGCACTGAAGCTTTCTTT; CDR3 protein: CASRGDSTEAFF
J gene: TRBJ1-5; V gene: TRBV6-1; clone size: -; D gene: -; CDR3 DNA: TGTGCCTCGGGTTATAGCAATCAGCCCCAGCATTTT; CDR3 protein: CASGYSNQPQHF
J gene: TRBJ2-1; V gene: TRBV5-6; clone size: -; D gene: TRBD1; CDR3 DNA: TGTGCCAGCAGCACAGGGGTCAATGAGCAGTTCTTC; CDR3 protein: CASSTGVNEQFF
J gene: TRBJ1-6; V gene: TRBV19; clone size: -; D gene: -; CDR3 DNA: TGTGCCAGTCATTTCAGCTCCTATAATTCACCCCTCCACTTT; CDR3 protein: CASHFSSYNSPLHF
J gene: TRBJ2-5; V gene: TRBV11-2; clone size: -; D gene: TRBD2; CDR3 DNA: TGTGCCAGCAGCTTAGTATGGGGACTAGCGGGAGGAGAGACCCAGTACTTC; CDR3 protein: CASSLVWGLAGGETQYF
J gene: TRBJ1-5; V gene: TRBV4-2; clone size: -; D gene: -; CDR3 DNA: TGTGCCAGCAGCCAAGTACAGGATAGCAATCAGCCCCAGCATTTT; CDR3 protein: CASSQVQDSNQPQHF
J gene: TRBJ1-2; V gene: TRBV11-2; clone size: -; D gene: -; CDR3 DNA: TGTGCCAGCAGCTGGCAGGGAAAGAACTATGGCTACACCTTC; CDR3 protein: CASSWQGKNYGYTF
J gene: TRBJ2-5; V gene: TRBV2; clone size: -; D gene: -; CDR3 DNA: TGTGCCAGCAGTCTTCGTGGGAGAAGGGAGACCCAGTACTTC; CDR3 protein: CASSLRGRRETQYF
J gene: TRBJ2-2; V gene: TRBV6-1; clone size: -; D gene: -; CDR3 DNA: TGTGCCAGCAGTGGCGAAGGAACCGGGGAGCTGTTTTTT; CDR3 protein: CASSGEGTGELFF